Each of the 7 T cell receptor beta chains below was sequenced from the same sample in a study of identical twins (dated by TCRdb to about 2016). The library was prepared using 5' RACE. Sequencing was performed on an Illumina HiSeq 2000. TCRdb's own reprocessing of the public reads used fastp at Q25 and MiXCR and kept productive beta chains. Each CDR3 protein gets just one entry, which takes the most common genes and DNA from the rows behind it. The sample profile shows some 1,600,000 distinct CDR3 sequences; around 29% of them were found once. Clones ranked in the top ten supply about 0.27% of the sample. The sample consisted of cord blood. The receptors derive from a newborn girl in good health.

In the case of this clonotype: Germline is not matched at one junction end, which may reflect a read error. The genes are TRBV12-3 or TRBV12-4 and TRBJ1-2; the D gene is possibly TRBD1 (5 bases). The CDR3 spans 15 residues. CDR3 nucleotides: TGTGCCAGCAGTTTAAGAAGGGGAACTAACTATGGCTACATCTTC. Protein: CASSLRRGTNYGYIF.

This clonotype came up many times. The gene calls are TRBV6-1 and TRBJ1-2; D gene ambiguous. The V gene lost 1 base and the J gene lost 7 bases, with 4 bases spanning the gap. CDR3 size: 11 residues. Germline-derived CDR1 and CDR2 are MNHNS and SASEGT. CDR3 protein: CASSEGGGYTF. The CDR3 DNA is TGTGCCAGCAGTGAAGGGGGTGGCTACACCTTC.

The genes are TRBV7-9 and TRBJ2-3, with D perhaps TRBD1 (6 bases). The CDR3 loop spans 16 amino acids. Germline CDR1 and CDR2: SEHNR and FQNEAQ (reference sequence). The germline V and J ends were trimmed by 4 bases and 1 base, with 15 bases remaining between them. The CDR3 sequence: CASSSLGAGGTDTQYF. DNA for the CDR3: TGTGCCAGCAGCTCTCTGGGCGCAGGGGGCACAGATACGCAGTATTTT.

Concerning this clonotype: A much larger clone differs by one base, so this may be a read error. The chain uses TRBV29-1 and TRBJ2-5; D is ambiguous. Per the germline V gene, CDR1 is SQVTM and CDR2 is ANQGSEA. This CDR3 is 14 amino acids long. Trimming removed 4 bases at V and 13 bases at J, with 25 bases between. CDR3 bases: TGCAGCGTTGTAGGAAGGTCAAACTCCTACGAGCGGTACTTC. Translating it yields CSVVGRSNSYERYF. The whole variable domain, remainder taken from reference TRBV29-1 and TRBJ2-5, is SAVISQKPSRDICQRGTSLTIQCQVDSQVTMMFWYRQQPGQSLTLIATANQGSEATYESGFVIDKFPISRPNLTFSTLTVSNMSPEDSSIYLCSVVGRSNSYERYFGPGTRLLVL.

This clonotype was counted only a few times. The V call is TRBV5-1, the J call TRBJ1-4, with D perhaps TRBD1 (6 bases). The V and J ends lost 2 bases and 7 bases respectively, with 9 bases between them. The germline gives CDR1 SGHRS, CDR2 YFSETQ. This CDR3 spans 13 amino acids. CDR3 DNA: TGCGCCAGCAGCTTCTCCAGGGGTGAAAAACTGTTTTTT. It yields the protein CASSFSRGEKLFF.

The rearrangement joins TRBV20-1 to TRBJ2-4; TRBD1 matches at 11 bases. The length of the CDR3 is 15 residues. The germline CDR1 and CDR2 sequences are DFQATT and SNEGSKA (reference sequence). Losses at the gene ends were 2 bases for V and 13 bases for J; bases not matched to a gene: 13. The CDR3 DNA follows: TGCAGTGCTAGACCCGGGACAGGGGGAGCCTACAAGCAGTACTTC. It codes for CSARPGTGGAYKQYF.

The chain combines TRBV20-1 with TRBJ2-1; the match to TRBD2 covers 14 bases. The DNA end lines up better with TRBJ2-7; the J call may be wrong. The CDR3 covers 16 residues. The germline V gene encodes CDR1 DFQATT and CDR2 SNEGSKA (reference sequence). Here the CDR3 DNA reads TGCAGTGCTGGCGGGACTAGCGGGAGCTCCTACAATGAGCAGTACTTC. This encodes CSAGGTSGSSYNEQYF.